This TCR beta chain was found in a study of high-grade serous ovarian cancer treatment subgroups. Tumor samples were obtained before definitive surgery or chemotherapy. Repertoires were generated with immunoSEQ multiplex PCR, while TCRdb's copy carries only in-frame clones and drops some. The sample contains over 8,500 clones, about 88% of which appear only once. Trimming removed 7 bases at V and 7 bases at J, with 20 bases between. From germline, CDR1 is MDHEN and CDR2 SYDVKM. CDR3 size: 14 residues. The TCR originated in a human donor with high-grade serous ovarian cancer. V is TRBV28 and J is TRBJ2-7; D possibly matches TRBD1 or TRBD2 (5 bases each). The sample consisted of tumor tissue. CDR3 amino acids: CASNPNRGSQEQYF. CDR3 sequence (DNA): TGTGCCAGCAACCCCAACCGGGGCTCGCAGGAGCAGTACTTC.